This TCR beta chain derives from a study of blood T cells in healthy people across ages. Study-wide points: Naive CD4+ cell counts and diversity both ran higher in long-lived than in aged donors.

The CDR3 loop spans 15 amino acids. Trimming cost V 3 bases and J 3 bases, with 13 bases left between them. Using a J-beta primer mix together with a sample-barcoded 5' primer, a second PCR was run for about 7 to 12 cycles. Each of the cDNA molecules was tagged by a template-switch adaptor with 12 random nucleotides. Each CDR3 protein is one row after TCRdb ran MiXCR on the 5' RACE reads. Of around 1,000,000 distinct CDR3 sequences listed, 35% to 40% were seen once; the top ten hold approximately 14%. Isolation of PBMCs gave at least 6 million cells per sample. This clonotype was seen a few times. Antigen: not known.

The specimen sequenced was blood. This receptor was obtained from a young man in good health. The J gene is TRBJ2-3, the V gene TRBV12-3 or TRBV12-4; no clear D. DNA of the CDR3: TGTGCCAGCAGTTTGGCCGGGTATGCGACAGATACGCAGTATTTT. It specifies CASSLAGYATDTQYF.